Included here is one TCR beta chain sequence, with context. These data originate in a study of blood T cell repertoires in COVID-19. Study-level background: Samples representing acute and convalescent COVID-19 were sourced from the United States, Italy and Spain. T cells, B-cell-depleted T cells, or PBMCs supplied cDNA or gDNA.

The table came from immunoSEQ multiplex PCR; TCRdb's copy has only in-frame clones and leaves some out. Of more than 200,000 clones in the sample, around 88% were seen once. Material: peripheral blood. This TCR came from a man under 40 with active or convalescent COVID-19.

The CDR3 protein is CASSPGLAGGRAIQYF. The DNA of the CDR3 is TGCGCCAGCAGCCCGGGACTAGCGGGGGGGCGTGCCATTCAGTACTTC. The chain couples TRBV5-1 to TRBJ2-4; 16 bases map to TRBD2. Germline V CDR1 and CDR2: SGHRS, YFSETQ. The ends lost 4 bases at V and 9 bases at J; junction bases unmatched: 7. The CDR3 is 16 amino acids.